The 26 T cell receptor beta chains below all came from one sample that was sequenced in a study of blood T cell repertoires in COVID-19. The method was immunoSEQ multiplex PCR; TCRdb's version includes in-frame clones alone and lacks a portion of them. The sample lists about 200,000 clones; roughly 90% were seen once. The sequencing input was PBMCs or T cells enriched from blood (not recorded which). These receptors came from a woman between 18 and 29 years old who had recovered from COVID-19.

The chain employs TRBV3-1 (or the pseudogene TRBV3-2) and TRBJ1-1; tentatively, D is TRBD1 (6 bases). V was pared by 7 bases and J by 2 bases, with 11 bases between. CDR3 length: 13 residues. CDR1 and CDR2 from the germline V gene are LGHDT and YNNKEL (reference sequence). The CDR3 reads CASTGQTNTEAFF. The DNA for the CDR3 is TGTGCCAGCACCGGACAGACTAACACTGAAGCTTTCTTT.

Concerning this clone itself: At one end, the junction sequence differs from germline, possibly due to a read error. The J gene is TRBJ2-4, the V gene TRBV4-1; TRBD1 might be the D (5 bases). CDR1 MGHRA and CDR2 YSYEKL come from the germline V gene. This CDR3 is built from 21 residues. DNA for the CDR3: TGCGCCAGCAGCCAAGATCGGCCAGGGTCGGAAGGAAAACCCACGAAAAGCATTCAGTACTTC. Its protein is CASSQDRPGSEGKPTKSIQYF.

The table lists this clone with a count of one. The DNA for the CDR3 is TGTGCCAGCAGTGAAGCACAGGGGACTCAGCCCCAGCATTTT. It translates to CASSEAQGTQPQHF. The chain is built from TRBV2 and TRBJ1-5, with TRBD1 identical over 7 bases. CDR3 length: 14 amino acids. The germline gives CDR1 SNHLY, CDR2 FYNNEI. The ends lost 0 bases at V and 6 bases at J; junction bases unmatched: 2.

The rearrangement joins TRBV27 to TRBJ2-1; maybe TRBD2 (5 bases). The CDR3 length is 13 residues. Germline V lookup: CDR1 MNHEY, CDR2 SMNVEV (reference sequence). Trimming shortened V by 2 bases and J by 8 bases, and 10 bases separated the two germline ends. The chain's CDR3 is CASSLNSGHEQFF. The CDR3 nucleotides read TGTGCCAGCAGTTTAAACAGCGGTCATGAGCAGTTCTTC.

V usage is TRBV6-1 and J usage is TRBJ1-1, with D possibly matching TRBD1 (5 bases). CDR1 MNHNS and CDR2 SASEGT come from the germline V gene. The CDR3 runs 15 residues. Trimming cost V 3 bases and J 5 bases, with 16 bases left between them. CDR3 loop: CASSEGGTWNTEAFF. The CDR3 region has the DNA TGTGCCAGCAGTGAGGGGGGAACATGGAATACTGAAGCTTTCTTT.

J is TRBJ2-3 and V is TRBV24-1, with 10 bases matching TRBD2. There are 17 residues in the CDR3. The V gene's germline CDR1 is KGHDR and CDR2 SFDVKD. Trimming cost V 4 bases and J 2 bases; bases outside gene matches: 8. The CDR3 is CATSDPSGGLYTDTQYF. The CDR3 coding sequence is TGTGCCACCAGTGACCCTAGCGGGGGACTATACACAGATACGCAGTATTTT.

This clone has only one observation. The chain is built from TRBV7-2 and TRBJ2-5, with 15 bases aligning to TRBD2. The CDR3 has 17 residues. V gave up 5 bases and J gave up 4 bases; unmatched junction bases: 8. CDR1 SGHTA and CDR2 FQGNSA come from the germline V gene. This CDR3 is CASSIGTSGGNGETQYF. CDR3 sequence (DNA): TGTGCCAGCAGCATCGGGACTAGCGGGGGGAATGGAGAGACCCAGTACTTC.

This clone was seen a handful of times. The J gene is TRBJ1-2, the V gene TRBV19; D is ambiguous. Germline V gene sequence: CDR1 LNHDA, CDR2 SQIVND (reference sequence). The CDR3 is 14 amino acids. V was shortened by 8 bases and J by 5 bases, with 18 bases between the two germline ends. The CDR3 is CASHGVEWTYGYTF. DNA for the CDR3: TGTGCCAGTCATGGGGTCGAGTGGACTTATGGCTACACCTTC.

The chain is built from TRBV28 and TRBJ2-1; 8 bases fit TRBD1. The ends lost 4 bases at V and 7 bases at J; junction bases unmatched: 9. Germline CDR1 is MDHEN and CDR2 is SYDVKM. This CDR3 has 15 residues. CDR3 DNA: TGTGCCAGCAGTTCCCCGGGACAGGTCTCGAATGAGCAGTTCTTC. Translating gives CASSSPGQVSNEQFF.

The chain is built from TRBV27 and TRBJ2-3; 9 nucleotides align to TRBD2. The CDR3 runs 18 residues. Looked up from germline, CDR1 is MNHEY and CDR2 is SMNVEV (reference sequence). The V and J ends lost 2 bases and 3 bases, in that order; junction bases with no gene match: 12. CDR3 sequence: CASSLMSGGHQATDTQYF. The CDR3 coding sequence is TGTGCCAGCAGTTTAATGAGCGGGGGGCATCAAGCAACAGATACGCAGTATTTT.

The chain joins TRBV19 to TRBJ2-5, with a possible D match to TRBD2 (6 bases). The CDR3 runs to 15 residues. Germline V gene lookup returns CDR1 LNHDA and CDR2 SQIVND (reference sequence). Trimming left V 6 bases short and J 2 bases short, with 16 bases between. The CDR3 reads CASRAGTLDQETQYF. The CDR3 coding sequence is TGTGCCAGTAGGGCCGGGACTCTCGATCAAGAGACCCAGTACTTC.

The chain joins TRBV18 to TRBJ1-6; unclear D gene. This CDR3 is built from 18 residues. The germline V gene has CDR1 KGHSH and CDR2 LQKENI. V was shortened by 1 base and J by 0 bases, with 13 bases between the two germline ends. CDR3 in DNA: TGTGCCAGCTCACCACAAGAGCTTAGCAGCTCCTATAATTCACCCCTCCACTTT. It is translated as CASSPQELSSSYNSPLHF.

CDR3 sequence: CASSQDWQGAEQFF. CDR3 sequence (DNA): TGTGCCAGCAGCCAAGATTGGCAGGGCGCTGAGCAGTTCTTC. The chain recombines TRBV3-1 (or the pseudogene TRBV3-2) with TRBJ2-1, with a weak D call TRBD1 (5 bases). The CDR3 is 14 residues long. From germline, CDR1 is LGHDT and CDR2 YNNKEL (reference sequence). Trimming shortened V by 0 bases and J by 9 bases, and 12 bases separated the two germline ends.

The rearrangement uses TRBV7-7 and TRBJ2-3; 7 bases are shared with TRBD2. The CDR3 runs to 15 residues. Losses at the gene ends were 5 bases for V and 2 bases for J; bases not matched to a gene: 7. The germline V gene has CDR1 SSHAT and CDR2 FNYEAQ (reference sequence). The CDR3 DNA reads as TGTGCCAGCAGCCCCTCTAGCGGACACACAGATACGCAGTATTTT. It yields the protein CASSPSSGHTDTQYF.

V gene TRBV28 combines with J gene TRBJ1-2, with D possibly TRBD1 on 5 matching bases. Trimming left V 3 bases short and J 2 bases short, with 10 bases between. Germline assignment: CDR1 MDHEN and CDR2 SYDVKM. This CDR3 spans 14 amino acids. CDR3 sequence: CASSLGPENYGYTF. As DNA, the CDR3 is TGTGCCAGCAGTTTGGGGCCAGAGAACTATGGCTACACCTTC.

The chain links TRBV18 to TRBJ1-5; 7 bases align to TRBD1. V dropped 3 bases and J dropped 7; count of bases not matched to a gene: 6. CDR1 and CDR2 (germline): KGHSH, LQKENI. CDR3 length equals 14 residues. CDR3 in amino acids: CASSPTGNGQPQHF. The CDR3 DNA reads TGTGCCAGCTCACCGACAGGGAACGGACAGCCCCAGCATTTT.

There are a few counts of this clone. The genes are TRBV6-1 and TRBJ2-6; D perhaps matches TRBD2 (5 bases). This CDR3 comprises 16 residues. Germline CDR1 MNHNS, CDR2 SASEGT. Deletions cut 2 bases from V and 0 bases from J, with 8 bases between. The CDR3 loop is CASSESDFSGANVLTF. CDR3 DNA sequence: TGTGCCAGCAGTGAATCGGACTTCTCTGGGGCCAACGTCCTGACTTTC.

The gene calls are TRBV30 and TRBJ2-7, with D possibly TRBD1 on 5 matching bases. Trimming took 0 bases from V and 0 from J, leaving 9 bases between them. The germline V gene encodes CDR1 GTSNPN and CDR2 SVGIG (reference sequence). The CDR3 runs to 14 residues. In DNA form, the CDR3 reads TGTGCCTGGAGTGTTGGGGCAGTCTCCTACGAGCAGTACTTC. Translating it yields CAWSVGAVSYEQYF.

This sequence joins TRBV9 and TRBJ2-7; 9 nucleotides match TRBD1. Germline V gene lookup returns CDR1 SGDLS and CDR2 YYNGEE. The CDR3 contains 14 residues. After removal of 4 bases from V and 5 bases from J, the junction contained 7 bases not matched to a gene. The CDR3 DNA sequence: TGTGCCAGCAGCCCCGGGGACAGGGCCAACGAGCAGTACTTC. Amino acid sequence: CASSPGDRANEQYF.

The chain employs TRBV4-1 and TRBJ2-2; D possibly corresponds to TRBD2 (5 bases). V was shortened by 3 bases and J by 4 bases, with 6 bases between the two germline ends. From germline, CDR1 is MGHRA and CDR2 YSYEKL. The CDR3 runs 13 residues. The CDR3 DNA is TGCGCCAGCAGCCAGACTATCACCGGGGAGCTGTTTTTT. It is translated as CASSQTITGELFF.

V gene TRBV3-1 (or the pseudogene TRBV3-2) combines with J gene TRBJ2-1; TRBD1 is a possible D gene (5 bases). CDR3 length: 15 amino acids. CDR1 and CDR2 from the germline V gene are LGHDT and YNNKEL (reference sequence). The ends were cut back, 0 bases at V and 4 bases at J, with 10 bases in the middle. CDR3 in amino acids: CASSQDTDSYNEQFF. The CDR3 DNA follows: TGTGCCAGCAGCCAAGATACTGACAGTTACAATGAGCAGTTCTTC.

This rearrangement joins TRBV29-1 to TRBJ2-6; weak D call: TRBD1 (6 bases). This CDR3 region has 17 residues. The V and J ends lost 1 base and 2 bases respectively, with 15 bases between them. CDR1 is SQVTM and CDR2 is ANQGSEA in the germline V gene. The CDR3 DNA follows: TGCAGCGTTGAAGTTCCAGATCAGGGGACTGGGGCCAACGTCCTGACTTTC. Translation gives CSVEVPDQGTGANVLTF.

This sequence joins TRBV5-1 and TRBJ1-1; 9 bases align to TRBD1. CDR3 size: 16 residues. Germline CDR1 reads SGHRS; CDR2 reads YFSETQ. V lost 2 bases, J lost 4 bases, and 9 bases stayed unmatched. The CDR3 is CASSLRDRVRITEAFF. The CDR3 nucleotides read TGCGCCAGCAGCTTACGGGACAGGGTTCGTATCACTGAAGCTTTCTTT.

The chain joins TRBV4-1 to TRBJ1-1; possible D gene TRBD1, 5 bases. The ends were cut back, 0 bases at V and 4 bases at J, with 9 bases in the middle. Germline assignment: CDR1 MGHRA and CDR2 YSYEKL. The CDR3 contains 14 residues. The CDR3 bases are TGCGCCAGCAGCCAAGACGGGGGAGGCACTGAAGCTTTCTTT. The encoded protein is CASSQDGGGTEAFF.

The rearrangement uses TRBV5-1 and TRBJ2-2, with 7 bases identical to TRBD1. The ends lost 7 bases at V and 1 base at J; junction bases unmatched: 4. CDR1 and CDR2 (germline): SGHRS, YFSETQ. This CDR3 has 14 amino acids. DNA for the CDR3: TGCGCCAGCGGAGACAGGGTGAACACCGGGGAGCTGTTTTTT. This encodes CASGDRVNTGELFF.

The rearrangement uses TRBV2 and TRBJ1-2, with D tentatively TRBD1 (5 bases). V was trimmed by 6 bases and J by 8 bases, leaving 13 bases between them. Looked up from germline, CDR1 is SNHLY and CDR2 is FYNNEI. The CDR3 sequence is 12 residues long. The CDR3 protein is CASRPAGVGYTF. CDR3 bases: TGTGCCAGCAGACCGGCGGGGGTAGGCTACACCTTC.